The rows below give T cell receptor beta chains drawn from one sample of a study of blood T cell repertoires in COVID-19. Libraries were prepared by immunoSEQ multiplex PCR; TCRdb keeps only in-frame clonotypes and omits some of them. This sample has hundreds of thousands of clones, with 75% to 90% found just once. The sequenced sample consisted of peripheral blood. The receptors were gathered from a woman in her fifties or sixties with COVID-19, enrolled during active disease. Each CDR3 is given with its conserved first and last residue. D genes are given only for firm matches. Size values are once, few and many counts, or a class for expanded clones, and some rows have none.

>once|TRBV7-2|TRBJ2-2|TRBD2
CASSLSGSGTGELFF
TGTGCCAGCAGCTTGAGCGGGAGTGGGACCGGGGAGCTGTTTTTT
>many|TRBV6-5|TRBJ2-7|TRBD1
CASSSPQGAGYEQYF
TGTGCCAGCAGTAGCCCGCAGGGGGCGGGCTACGAGCAGTACTTC
>once|TRBV30|TRBJ2-2|TRBD1
CAWRTVGTGMTGELFF
TGTGCCTGGAGGACTGTCGGGACAGGGATGACCGGGGAGCTGTTTTTT
>.|TRBV5-1|TRBJ2-2|TRBD2
CASSSVGLAGGPGTGELFF
TGCGCCAGCAGCTCGGTGGGACTAGCGGGAGGGCCGGGCACCGGGGAGCTGTTTTTT
>.|TRBV15|TRBJ1-2|.
CATSSGQNYGYTF
TGTGCCACCAGCAGCGGACAGAACTATGGCTACACCTTC
>.|TRBV12-3/TRBV12-4|TRBJ2-5|.
CASSFRETQYF
TGTGCCAGCAGTTTTCGAGAGACCCAGTACTTC
>.|TRBV18|TRBJ2-6|.
CASSPQRGANVLTF
TGTGCCAGCTCACCGCAGAGGGGGGCCAACGTCCTGACTTTC
>.|TRBV5-5|TRBJ1-1|.
CASRALRGQWALANTEAFF
TGTGCCAGCAGGGCCCTAAGAGGACAGTGGGCTTTGGCGAACACTGAAGCTTTCTTT
>.|TRBV11-2|TRBJ2-7|TRBD1
CASSLRTGFSYEQYF
TGTGCCAGCAGCCTACGGACAGGCTTCTCCTACGAGCAGTACTTC
>.|TRBV2|TRBJ2-7|.
CASRALRVAISYEQYF
TGTGCCAGCAGGGCCCTAAGGGTAGCGATAAGCTACGAGCAGTACTTC
>.|TRBV19|TRBJ1-1|TRBD1
CASRDRGTMNTEAFF
TGTGCCAGTAGGGACAGGGGAACCATGAACACTGAAGCTTTCTTT
>.|TRBV6-5|TRBJ1-3|.
CASSRSGAPASIYF
TGTGCCAGCAGTCGTTCAGGGGCGCCCGCATCCATATATTTT
>once|TRBV10-1|TRBJ2-7|TRBD1
CASSRQGSYEQYF
TGCGCCAGCAGTCGACAGGGCTCCTACGAGCAGTACTTC
>.|TRBV7-8|TRBJ1-6|TRBD1
CASSFNTGVANSPLHF
TGTGCCAGCAGCTTCAATACAGGGGTTGCCAATTCACCCCTCCACTTT
>.|TRBV19|TRBJ2-1|TRBD2
CASRISGRTNEQFF
TGTGCCAGTAGAATTAGCGGGAGGACAAATGAGCAGTTCTTC
>.|TRBV7-2|TRBJ2-5|.
CASSLDRVTRETQYF
TGTGCCAGCAGCTTAGACCGAGTAACGCGAGAGACCCAGTACTTC
>.|TRBV11-3|TRBJ2-3|TRBD1
CASSPGTGFDSTDTQYF
TGTGCCAGCAGCCCCGGGACAGGGTTCGATAGCACAGATACGCAGTATTTT
>.|TRBV24-1|TRBJ1-2|.
CATSDTGDGYTF
TGTGCCACCAGTGATACCGGGGATGGCTACACCTTC
>.|TRBV18|TRBJ1-2|TRBD1
CASSSVGQGFGYTF
TGTGCCAGCTCATCAGTGGGACAGGGGTTTGGCTACACCTTC
>.|TRBV5-4|TRBJ1-2|.
CASSPPGTANYGYTF
TGTGCCAGCAGCCCGCCGGGAACAGCTAACTATGGCTACACCTTC
>.|TRBV5-4|TRBJ2-2|.
CASSSPGANGELFF
TGTGCCAGCAGCTCGCCAGGGGCAAACGGGGAGCTGTTTTTT
>.|TRBV9|TRBJ2-1|TRBD1
CASSVGTGLSSYNEQFF
TGTGCCAGCAGCGTGGGGACAGGGCTCAGCTCCTACAATGAGCAGTTCTTC